These 22 T cell receptor beta chains share one sample of origin, sequenced in a study of CD8 T cells in Susac syndrome. Random hexamers were used to reverse transcribe the RNA input (about 0.45 to 1 ug). MiXCR was run by TCRdb on the immunoSEQ multiplex PCR reads, yielding one entry per CDR3 protein. In the table there are about 140,000 distinct CDR3 sequences, 85% to 95% of which are singletons. Sequencing was done on a sample of CD4+ T cells from PBMCs. The receptor source for this set is a human donor with Susac syndrome.

V gene TRBV30 combines with J gene TRBJ2-7; 8 nucleotides line up with TRBD2. V lost 5 bases, J lost 3 bases, and 18 bases stayed unmatched. Germline V gene sequence: CDR1 GTSNPN, CDR2 SVGIG (reference sequence). The CDR3 spans 17 residues. The CDR3 nucleotides are TGTGCCTGGGACGGGAGGGCCATATCTACTTGGGACTACGAGCAGTACTTC. Translated: CAWDGRAISTWDYEQYF.

This clonotype was observed a few times. J is TRBJ2-5 and V is TRBV9, with D unresolved. Germline CDR1 and CDR2: SGDLS and YYNGEE. This CDR3 has 12 residues. V dropped 0 bases and J dropped 5 bases, with 5 bases sitting between them. CDR3 sequence reads: CASSVAGETQYF. CDR3 sequence (DNA): TGTGCCAGCAGCGTAGCTGGGGAGACCCAGTACTTC. Looking up the rest from reference TRBV9 and TRBJ2-5 gives the full variable domain: DSGVTQTPKHLITATGQRVTLRCSPRSGDLSVYWYQQSLDQGLQFLIQYYNGEERAKGNILERFSAQQFPDLHSELNLSSLELGDSALYFCASSVAGETQYFGPGTRLLVL.

The V call is TRBV9, the J call TRBJ1-2; D unresolved. This CDR3 spans 15 amino acids. V lost 4 bases, J lost 2 bases, and 15 bases lay in between. The germline V gene has CDR1 SGDLS and CDR2 YYNGEE. Written as DNA, the CDR3 is TGTGCCAGCAGCTCCACCGGGAACACCAACTATGGCTACACCTTC. This encodes CASSSTGNTNYGYTF.

The chain combines TRBV28 with TRBJ1-2, with D tentatively TRBD1 (5 bases). V was pared by 6 bases and J by 5 bases, with 16 bases between. The CDR3 is 14 amino acids. CDR1 and CDR2 (germline): MDHEN, SYDVKM. The CDR3 DNA reads as TGTGCCAGCAGCCCGAATTGGGGCTCTTATGGCTACACCTTC. This sequence encodes CASSPNWGSYGYTF.

The gene calls are TRBV12-3 or TRBV12-4 and TRBJ2-7, with D unresolved. The V gene lost 2 bases and the J gene lost 2 bases, with 4 bases spanning the gap. This CDR3 is built from 12 residues. In DNA form, the CDR3 reads TGTGCCAGCAGTTTATTCACCTACGAGCAGTACTTC. Translated, it gives CASSLFTYEQYF.

The chain couples TRBV30 to TRBJ1-2, with D possibly TRBD1 on 6 matching bases. This CDR3 spans 11 amino acids. V was pared by 2 bases and J by 8 bases, with 9 bases between. CDR1 GTSNPN and CDR2 SVGIG come from the germline V gene (reference sequence). In DNA, the CDR3 is TGTGCCTGGAGTACAGGGATCGGCTACACCTTC. This encodes CAWSTGIGYTF.

The V gene is TRBV11-1, the J gene TRBJ2-1, with D possibly TRBD2 on 5 matching bases. The germline V and J ends were trimmed by 1 base and 5 bases, with 12 bases remaining between them. The CDR3 sequence is 15 residues long. CDR1 is SGHAT, CDR2 FQDESV, per germline (reference sequence). The CDR3 region has the DNA TGTGCCAGCAGCTTAGGCGAAGGACTCAACAATGAGCAGTTCTTC. Protein sequence: CASSLGEGLNNEQFF. Using reference TRBV11-1 and TRBJ2-1 for the parts outside the CDR3, the full variable domain is EAEVAQSPRYKITEKSQAVAFWCDPISGHATLYWYRQILGQGPELLVQFQDESVVDDSQLPKDRFSAERLKGVDSTLKIQPAELGDSAMYLCASSLGEGLNNEQFFGPGTRLTVL.

CDR3 residues: CASSPYNSGANVLTF. The CDR3 region has the DNA TGCGCCAGCAGCCCATACAACTCTGGGGCCAACGTCCTGACTTTC. The chain links TRBV5-1 to TRBJ2-6; D remains unclear. V was clipped by 4 bases and J by 0 bases, with 8 bases between them. The CDR3 spans 15 residues. The germline V gene has CDR1 SGHRS and CDR2 YFSETQ.

The chain couples TRBV10-3 to TRBJ2-1; maybe TRBD2 (5 bases). The V gene's germline CDR1 is ENHRY and CDR2 SYGVKD. The V gene lost 2 bases and the J gene lost 8 bases, with 13 bases spanning the gap. The CDR3 has 14 amino acids. The CDR3 loop is CAISEGTGNDEQFF. The CDR3 coding sequence is TGTGCCATCAGTGAGGGAACGGGAAACGATGAGCAGTTCTTC.

The chain links TRBV30 to TRBJ1-2; 7 bases are shared with TRBD1. CDR1 GTSNPN and CDR2 SVGIG come from the germline V gene (reference sequence). The V segment lost 2 bases and the J segment 7 bases; nucleotides outside the gene matches: 7. The CDR3 has 13 amino acids. As DNA, the CDR3 is TGTGCCTGGAGTACTCGAGGGGGCGGTGGCTACACCTTC. Translation: CAWSTRGGGGYTF. Looking up the rest from reference TRBV30 and TRBJ1-2 gives the full variable domain: SQTIHQWPATLVQPVGSPLSLECTVEGTSNPNLYWYRQAAGRGLQLLFYSVGIGQISSEVPQNLSASRPQDRQFILSSKKLLLSDSGFYLCAWSTRGGGGYTFGSGTRLTVV.

The chain is built from TRBV20-1 and TRBJ1-1, with no clear D. The V end was cut by 5 bases, the J end by 1 base, with 5 bases between. The germline gives CDR1 DFQATT, CDR2 SNEGSKA (reference sequence). The CDR3 is 11 residues long. The CDR3 here is CSALANTEAFF. CDR3 DNA sequence: TGCAGTGCTCTGGCGAACACTGAAGCTTTCTTT.

The J gene is TRBJ2-5, the V gene TRBV4-3; D gene ambiguous. Germline V gene lookup returns CDR1 LGHNA and CDR2 YSLEER. The CDR3 consists of 15 residues. V lost 0 bases and J 1 base, leaving 9 bases between the germline ends. The CDR3 DNA sequence: TGCGCCAGCAGCCAAGATACCCAGCGCCAAGAGACCCAGTACTTC. Encoded protein: CASSQDTQRQETQYF.

The gene calls are TRBV11-2 and TRBJ2-1; 10 bases align to TRBD2. V was pared by 1 base and J by 8 bases, with 5 bases of the junction left unmatched. Germline V lookup: CDR1 SGHAT, CDR2 FQNNGV. This CDR3 is built from 15 residues. This CDR3 reads CASSLASGSRYEQFF. The CDR3, as DNA: TGTGCCAGCAGCTTAGCTAGCGGGAGTAGATATGAGCAGTTCTTC.

This chain uses TRBV5-6 with TRBJ1-1; D is perhaps TRBD1 (6 bases). The CDR3 is 14 residues long. From germline, CDR1 is SGHDT and CDR2 YYEEEE. V was shortened by 2 bases and J by 5 bases, with 13 bases between the two germline ends. The CDR3 here is CASSLRGFGTEAFF. DNA for the CDR3: TGTGCCAGCAGCTTAAGGGGGTTCGGGACTGAAGCTTTCTTT.

This clonotype was detected only once. The V call is TRBV3-1, the J call TRBJ1-2; possible D gene TRBD1, 6 bases. Germline-derived CDR1 and CDR2 are LGHDT and YNNKEL (reference sequence). The CDR3 covers 13 residues. The V end lost 3 bases, the J end lost 8 bases, and 13 bases lay between the germline ends. The CDR3: CASSHRGGDGYTF. The CDR3 region has the DNA TGTGCCAGCAGCCACAGAGGGGGGGACGGCTACACCTTC. The variable domain in full, with the rest retrieved from reference TRBV3-1 and TRBJ1-2, is DTAVSQTPKYLVTQMGNDKSIKCEQNLGHDTMYWYKQDSKKFLKIMFSYNNKELIINETVPNRFSPKSPDKAHLNLHINSLELGDSAVYFCASSHRGGDGYTFGSGTRLTVV.

The chain links TRBV2 to TRBJ2-7, with D unclear. V shed 2 bases and J shed 3 bases, with 5 bases lying between them. The germline V gene encodes CDR1 SNHLY and CDR2 FYNNEI. The CDR3 covers 12 residues. CDR3 region: CASSEWDYEQYF. CDR3 nucleotide sequence: TGTGCCAGCAGTGAATGGGACTACGAGCAGTACTTC.

V gene TRBV6-5 combines with J gene TRBJ2-7; TRBD1 matches 9 bases. This CDR3 contains 16 residues. The junction had 12 bases not matched to a gene; V was cut back by 4 bases and J by 5 bases. Germline CDR1 MNHEY, CDR2 SVGAGI. The CDR3 reads CASSFSLRDRDNEQYF. In nucleotides, the CDR3 is TGTGCCAGCAGTTTCTCTCTCCGGGACAGGGACAACGAGCAGTACTTC.

This clonotype was seen a single time. V usage is TRBV2 and J usage is TRBJ2-7; tentative D call: TRBD2 (5 bases). The length of the CDR3 is 12 residues. V was trimmed by 7 bases and J by 4 bases, leaving 11 bases between them. CDR1 SNHLY and CDR2 FYNNEI come from the germline V gene. CDR3 amino acids: CASKGDTYEQYF. In DNA, the CDR3 is TGTGCCAGCAAGGGAGATACGTACGAGCAGTACTTC.

CDR3 coding DNA: TGCAGTGCTTCGAGACATTCCTACGAGCAGTACTTC. It encodes CSASRHSYEQYF. This chain connects TRBV20-1 to TRBJ2-7; D is undetermined. Trimming shortened V by 5 bases and J by 1 base, and 9 bases separated the two germline ends. The CDR3 loop spans 12 amino acids. Germline V gives CDR1 DFQATT, CDR2 SNEGSKA (reference sequence).

The chain couples TRBV30 to TRBJ1-3; D call uncertain. The CDR3 totals 12 residues. The germline V gene encodes CDR1 GTSNPN and CDR2 SVGIG (reference sequence). Trimming shortened V by 0 bases and J by 3 bases, and 3 bases separated the two germline ends. This CDR3 reads CAWSVGGNTIYF. The CDR3, as DNA: TGTGCCTGGAGTGTAGGTGGAAACACCATATATTTT.

The chain employs TRBV5-1 and TRBJ1-1; D remains unclear. Trimming took 6 bases from V and 1 from J, leaving 10 bases between them. CDR3 length equals 13 residues. Germline lookup yields CDR1 SGHRS and CDR2 YFSETQ. The CDR3 DNA sequence: TGCGCCAGCACCCTGAGGGAGAACACTGAAGCTTTCTTT. It encodes CASTLRENTEAFF.

The chain carries TRBV14 and TRBJ2-1; D possibly corresponds to TRBD1 (7 bases). V lost 5 bases, J lost 4 bases, and 15 bases lay in between. This CDR3 spans 15 amino acids. Per the germline V gene, CDR1 is SGHDN and CDR2 is FVKESK. Here the CDR3 reads CASSAPGGTYNEQFF. CDR3 sequence (DNA): TGTGCCAGCAGCGCTCCAGGGGGGACTTACAATGAGCAGTTCTTC. Full variable domain (rest looked up from reference TRBV14 and TRBJ2-1): EAGVTQFPSHSVIEKGQTVTLRCDPISGHDNLYWYRRVMGKEIKFLLHFVKESKQDESGMPNNRFLAERTGGTYSTLKVQPAELEDSGVYFCASSAPGGTYNEQFFGPGTRLTVL.